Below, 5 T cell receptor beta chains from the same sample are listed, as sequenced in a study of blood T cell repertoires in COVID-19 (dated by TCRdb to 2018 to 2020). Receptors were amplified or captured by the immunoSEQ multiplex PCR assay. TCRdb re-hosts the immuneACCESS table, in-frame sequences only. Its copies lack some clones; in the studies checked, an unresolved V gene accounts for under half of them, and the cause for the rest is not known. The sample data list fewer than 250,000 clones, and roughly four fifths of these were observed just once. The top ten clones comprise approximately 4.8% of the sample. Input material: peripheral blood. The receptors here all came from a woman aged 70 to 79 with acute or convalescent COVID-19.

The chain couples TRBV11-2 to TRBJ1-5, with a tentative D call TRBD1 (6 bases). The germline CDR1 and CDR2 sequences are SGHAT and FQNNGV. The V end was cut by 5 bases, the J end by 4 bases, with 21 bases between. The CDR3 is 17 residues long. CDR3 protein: CASSKYPGEGRNQPQHF. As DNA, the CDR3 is TGTGCCAGCAGCAAGTATCCAGGGGAGGGACGGAATCAGCCCCAGCATTTT.

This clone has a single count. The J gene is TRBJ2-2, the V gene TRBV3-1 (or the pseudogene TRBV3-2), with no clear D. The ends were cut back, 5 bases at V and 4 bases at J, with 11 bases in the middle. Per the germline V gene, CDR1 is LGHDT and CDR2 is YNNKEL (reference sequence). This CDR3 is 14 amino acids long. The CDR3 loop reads CASSEQSVTGELFF. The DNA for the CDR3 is TGTGCCAGCAGCGAACAGTCCGTCACCGGGGAGCTGTTTTTT.

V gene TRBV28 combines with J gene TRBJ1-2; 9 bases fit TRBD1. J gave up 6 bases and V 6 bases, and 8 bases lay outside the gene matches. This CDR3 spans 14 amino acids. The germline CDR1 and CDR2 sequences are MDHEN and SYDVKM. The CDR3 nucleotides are TGTGCCAGCAGCCCAGGACAGGGGAGGGATGGCTACACCTTC. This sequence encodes CASSPGQGRDGYTF.

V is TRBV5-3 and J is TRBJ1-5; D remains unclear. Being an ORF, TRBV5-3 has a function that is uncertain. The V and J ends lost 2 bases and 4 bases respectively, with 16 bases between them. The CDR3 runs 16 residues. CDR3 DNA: TGTGCCAGAAGCTTTATGGCCCCAGGAGGAAATCAGCCCCAGCATTTT. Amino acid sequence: CARSFMAPGGNQPQHF.

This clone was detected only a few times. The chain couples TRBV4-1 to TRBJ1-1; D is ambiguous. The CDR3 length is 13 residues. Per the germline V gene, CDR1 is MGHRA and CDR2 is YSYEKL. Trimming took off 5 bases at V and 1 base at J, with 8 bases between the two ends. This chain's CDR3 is CASSEEENTEAFF. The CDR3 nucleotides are TGCGCCAGCAGCGAGGAGGAGAACACTGAAGCTTTCTTT.